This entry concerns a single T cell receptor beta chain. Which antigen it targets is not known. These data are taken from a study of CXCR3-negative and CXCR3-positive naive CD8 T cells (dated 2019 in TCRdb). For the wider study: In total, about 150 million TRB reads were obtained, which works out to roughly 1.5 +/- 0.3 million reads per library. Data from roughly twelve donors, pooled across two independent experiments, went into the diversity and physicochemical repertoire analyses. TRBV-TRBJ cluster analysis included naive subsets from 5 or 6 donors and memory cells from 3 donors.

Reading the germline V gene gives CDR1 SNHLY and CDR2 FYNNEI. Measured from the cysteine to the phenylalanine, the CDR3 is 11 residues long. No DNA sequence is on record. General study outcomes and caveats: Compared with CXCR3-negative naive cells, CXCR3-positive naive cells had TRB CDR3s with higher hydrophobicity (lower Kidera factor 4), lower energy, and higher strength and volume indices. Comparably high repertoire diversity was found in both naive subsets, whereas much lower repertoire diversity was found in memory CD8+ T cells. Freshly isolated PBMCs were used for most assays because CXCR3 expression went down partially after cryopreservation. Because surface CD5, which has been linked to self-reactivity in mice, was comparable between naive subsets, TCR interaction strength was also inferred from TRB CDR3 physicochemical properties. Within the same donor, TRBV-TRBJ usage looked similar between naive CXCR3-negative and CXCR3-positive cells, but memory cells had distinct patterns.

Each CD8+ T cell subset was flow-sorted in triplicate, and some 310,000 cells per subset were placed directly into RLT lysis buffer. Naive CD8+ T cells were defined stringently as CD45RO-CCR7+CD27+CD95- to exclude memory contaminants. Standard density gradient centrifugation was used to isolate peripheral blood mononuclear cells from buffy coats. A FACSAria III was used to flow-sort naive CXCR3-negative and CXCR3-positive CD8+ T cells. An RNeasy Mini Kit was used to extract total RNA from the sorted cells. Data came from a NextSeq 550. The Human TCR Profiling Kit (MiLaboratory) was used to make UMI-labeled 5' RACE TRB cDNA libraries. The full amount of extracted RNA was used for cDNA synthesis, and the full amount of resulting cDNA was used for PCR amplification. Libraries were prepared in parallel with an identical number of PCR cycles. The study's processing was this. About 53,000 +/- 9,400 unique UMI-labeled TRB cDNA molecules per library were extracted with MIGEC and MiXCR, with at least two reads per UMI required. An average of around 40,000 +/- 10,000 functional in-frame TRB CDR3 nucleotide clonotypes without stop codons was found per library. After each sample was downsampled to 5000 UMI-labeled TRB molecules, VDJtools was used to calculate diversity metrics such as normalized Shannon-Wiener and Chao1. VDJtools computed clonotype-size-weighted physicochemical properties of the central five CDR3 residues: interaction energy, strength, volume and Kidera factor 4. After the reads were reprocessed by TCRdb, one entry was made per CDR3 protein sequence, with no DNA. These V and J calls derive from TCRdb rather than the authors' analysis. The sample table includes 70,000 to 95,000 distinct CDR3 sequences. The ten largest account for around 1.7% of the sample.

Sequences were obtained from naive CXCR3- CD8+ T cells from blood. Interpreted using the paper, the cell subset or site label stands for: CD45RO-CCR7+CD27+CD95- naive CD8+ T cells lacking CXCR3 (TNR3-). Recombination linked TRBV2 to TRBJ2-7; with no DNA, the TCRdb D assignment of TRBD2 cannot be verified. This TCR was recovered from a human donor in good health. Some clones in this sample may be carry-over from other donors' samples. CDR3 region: CASTGGYEQYF. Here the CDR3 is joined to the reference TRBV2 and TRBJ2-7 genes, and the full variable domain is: EPEVTQTPSHQVTQMGQEVILRCVPISNHLYFYWYRQILGQKVEFLVSFYNNEISEKSEIFDDQFSVERPDGSNFTLKIRSTKLEDSAMYFCASTGGYEQYFGPGTRLTVT.